The 5 T cell receptor beta chains in this list originate from one sample, sequenced in a study of T cell repertoires in cytomegalovirus infection. TCRdb redid the calling of the reads with MiXCR, one entry per CDR3 protein. The repertoire holds roughly 130,000 distinct CDR3 sequences, with 8.8% as singletons. The sample comprised PBMCs. The receptors derive from a human donor in good health (CMV status not recorded). Some clones in this sample may be carry-over from other donors' samples.

This clonotype was picked up a small number of times. The gene calls are TRBV20-1 and TRBJ2-4; D gene uncertain. This CDR3 comprises 11 residues. Trimming cost V 6 bases and J 8 bases, with 11 bases left between them. The germline V gene has CDR1 DFQATT and CDR2 SNEGSKA (reference sequence). Here the CDR3 DNA reads TGCAGTGCCCCAGATGGAGACATTCAGTACTTC. Protein sequence: CSAPDGDIQYF.

This clonotype was picked up a small number of times. The chain combines TRBV19 with TRBJ2-7; a weak D match, TRBD1 (5 bases). Germline V lookup: CDR1 LNHDA, CDR2 SQIVND (reference sequence). This CDR3 contains 13 residues. V was cut by 5 bases and J by 7 bases, with 15 bases left in between. As DNA, the CDR3 is TGTGCCAGTAGTGTCTTATGGGGCCAGGAGCAGTACTTC. It specifies CASSVLWGQEQYF.

This clonotype showed up many times. The genes are TRBV2 and TRBJ1-5; no clear D. V was trimmed by 4 bases and J by 4 bases, leaving 5 bases between them. Germline V gene data show CDR1 as SNHLY and CDR2 as FYNNEI. This CDR3 contains 12 residues. Here the CDR3 reads CASSGENQPQHF. Here the CDR3 DNA reads TGTGCCAGCAGTGGTGAAAATCAGCCCCAGCATTTT.

In this sample, this clonotype turned up a few times. The genes are TRBV28 and TRBJ1-2, with D possibly matching TRBD1 (5 bases). The CDR3 spans 13 residues. V gave up 5 bases and J gave up 6 bases, with 13 bases separating them. Germline CDR1 is MDHEN and CDR2 is SYDVKM. CDR3 loop: CASSQHRSNGYTF. DNA for the CDR3: TGTGCCAGCAGTCAGCACAGGTCGAATGGCTACACCTTC.

This clonotype was seen ten or more times. The V and J genes are TRBV7-9 and TRBJ2-1; tentative D call: TRBD2 (6 bases). CDR1 and CDR2 from the germline V gene are SEHNR and FQNEAQ (reference sequence). Trimming removed 0 bases from V and 14 bases from J, with 11 bases in between. The CDR3 length is 12 residues. CDR3 protein: CASSLATREKFF. CDR3 sequence (DNA): TGTGCCAGCAGCTTAGCGACGCGGGAAAAGTTCTTC.